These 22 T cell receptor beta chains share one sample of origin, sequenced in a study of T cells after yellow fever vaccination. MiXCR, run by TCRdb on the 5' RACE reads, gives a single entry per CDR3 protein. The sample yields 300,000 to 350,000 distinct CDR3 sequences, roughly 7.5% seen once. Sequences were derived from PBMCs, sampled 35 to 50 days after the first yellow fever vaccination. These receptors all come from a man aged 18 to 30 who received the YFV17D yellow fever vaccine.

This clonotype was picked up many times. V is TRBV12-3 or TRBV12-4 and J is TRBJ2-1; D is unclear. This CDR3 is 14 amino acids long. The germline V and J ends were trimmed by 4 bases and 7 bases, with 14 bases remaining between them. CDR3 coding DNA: TGTGCCAGCAGTTCCTCCGGGTCTAAGAATGAGCAGTTCTTC. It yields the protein CASSSSGSKNEQFF.

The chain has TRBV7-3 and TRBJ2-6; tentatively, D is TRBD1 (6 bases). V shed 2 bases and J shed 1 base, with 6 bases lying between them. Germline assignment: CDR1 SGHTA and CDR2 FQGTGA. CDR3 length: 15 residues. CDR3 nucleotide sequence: TGTGCCAGCAGCTTAGGACAGTCTGGGGCCAACGTCCTGACTTTC. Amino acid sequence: CASSLGQSGANVLTF.

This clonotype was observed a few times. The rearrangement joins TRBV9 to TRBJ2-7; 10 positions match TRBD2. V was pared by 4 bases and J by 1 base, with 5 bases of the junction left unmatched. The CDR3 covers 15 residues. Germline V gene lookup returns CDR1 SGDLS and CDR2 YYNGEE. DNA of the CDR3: TGTGCCAGCAGCCTATCGGGACTAGCGTCCTACGAGCAGTACTTC. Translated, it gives CASSLSGLASYEQYF.

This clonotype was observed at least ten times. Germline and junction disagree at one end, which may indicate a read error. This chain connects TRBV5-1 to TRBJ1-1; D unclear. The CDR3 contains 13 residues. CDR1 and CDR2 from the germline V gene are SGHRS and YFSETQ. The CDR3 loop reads CASSLVMNTEAFF. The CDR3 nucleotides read TGTGCCAGCAGTTTAGTAATGAACACTGAAGCTTTCTTT.

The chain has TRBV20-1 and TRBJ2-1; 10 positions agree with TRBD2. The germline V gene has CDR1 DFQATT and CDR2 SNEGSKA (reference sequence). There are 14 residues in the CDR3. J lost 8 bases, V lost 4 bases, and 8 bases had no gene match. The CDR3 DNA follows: TGCAGTGCTAAAGCGGGGGGGGCTAAGGATGAGCAGTTCTTC. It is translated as CSAKAGGAKDEQFF.

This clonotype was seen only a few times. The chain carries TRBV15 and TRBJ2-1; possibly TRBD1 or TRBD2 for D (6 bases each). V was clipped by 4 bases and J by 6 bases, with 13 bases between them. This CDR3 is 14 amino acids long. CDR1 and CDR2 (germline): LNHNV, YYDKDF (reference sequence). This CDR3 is CATSIGGQGNEQFF. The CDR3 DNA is TGTGCCACCAGCATCGGGGGCCAGGGCAATGAGCAGTTCTTC.

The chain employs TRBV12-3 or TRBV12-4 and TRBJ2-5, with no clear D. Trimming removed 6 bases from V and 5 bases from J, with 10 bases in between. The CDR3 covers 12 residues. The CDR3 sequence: CASRETVETQYF. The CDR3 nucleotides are TGTGCCAGCAGGGAGACCGTGGAGACCCAGTACTTC.

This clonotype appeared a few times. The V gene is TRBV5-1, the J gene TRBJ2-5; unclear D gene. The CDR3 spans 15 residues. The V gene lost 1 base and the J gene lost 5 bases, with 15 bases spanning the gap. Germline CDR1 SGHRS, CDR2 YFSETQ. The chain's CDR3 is CASSLLGNDLETQYF. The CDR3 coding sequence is TGCGCCAGCAGCTTGTTGGGGAACGACTTGGAGACCCAGTACTTC.

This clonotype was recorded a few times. For the CDR3, the DNA is TGTGCCAGCAGCAAACTACAGGGAACATTCGGCACAGATACGCAGTATTTT. Protein product: CASSKLQGTFGTDTQYF. The rearrangement uses TRBV7-9 and TRBJ2-3; a weak D match, TRBD1 (6 bases). V was clipped by 5 bases and J by 1 base, with 19 bases between them. Germline V gene data show CDR1 as SEHNR and CDR2 as FQNEAQ (reference sequence). The CDR3 has 17 amino acids.

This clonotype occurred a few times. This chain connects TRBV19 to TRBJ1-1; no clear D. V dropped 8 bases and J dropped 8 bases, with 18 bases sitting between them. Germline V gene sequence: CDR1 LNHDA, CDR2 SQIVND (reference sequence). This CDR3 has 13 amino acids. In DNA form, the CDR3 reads TGTGCCAGTTCATCTAGGGTTTGGGCCGAAGCTTTCTTT. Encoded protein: CASSSRVWAEAFF.

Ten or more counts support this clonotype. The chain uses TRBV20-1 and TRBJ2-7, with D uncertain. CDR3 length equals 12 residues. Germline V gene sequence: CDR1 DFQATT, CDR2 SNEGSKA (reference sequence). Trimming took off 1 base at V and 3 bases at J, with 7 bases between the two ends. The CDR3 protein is CSARASDYEQYF. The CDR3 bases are TGCAGTGCTAGAGCGTCGGACTACGAGCAGTACTTC.

The CDR3 DNA follows: TGTGCCACCAGAGGACTAGCGGGGGGGCAGGTTGAGCAGTTCTTC. Translation: CATRGLAGGQVEQFF. The V gene is TRBV15, the J gene TRBJ2-1, with 15 bases matching TRBD2. With V trimmed by 6 bases and J by 9 bases, 6 bases remained unmatched. The CDR3 runs 15 residues. Germline V gene sequence: CDR1 LNHNV, CDR2 YYDKDF (reference sequence).

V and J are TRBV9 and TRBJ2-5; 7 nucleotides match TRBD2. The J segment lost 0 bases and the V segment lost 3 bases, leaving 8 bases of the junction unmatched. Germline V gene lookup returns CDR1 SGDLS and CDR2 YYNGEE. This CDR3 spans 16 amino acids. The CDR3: CASSGGLLGDQETQYF. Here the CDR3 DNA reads TGTGCCAGCAGCGGGGGACTACTAGGGGACCAAGAGACCCAGTACTTC.

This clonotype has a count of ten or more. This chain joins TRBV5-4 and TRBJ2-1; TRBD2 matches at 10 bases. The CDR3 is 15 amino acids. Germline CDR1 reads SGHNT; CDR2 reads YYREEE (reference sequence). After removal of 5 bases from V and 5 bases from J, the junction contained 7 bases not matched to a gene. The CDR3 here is CASRRTSGINNEQFF. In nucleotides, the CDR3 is TGTGCCAGCAGGCGGACTAGCGGAATAAACAATGAGCAGTTCTTC.

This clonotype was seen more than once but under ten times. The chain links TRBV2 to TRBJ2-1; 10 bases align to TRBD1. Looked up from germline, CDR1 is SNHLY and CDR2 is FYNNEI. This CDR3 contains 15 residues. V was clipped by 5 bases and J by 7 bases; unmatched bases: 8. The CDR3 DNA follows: TGTGCCAGCAGTACTCGACAGGGGGCTAGAAATGAGCAGTTCTTC. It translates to CASSTRQGARNEQFF.

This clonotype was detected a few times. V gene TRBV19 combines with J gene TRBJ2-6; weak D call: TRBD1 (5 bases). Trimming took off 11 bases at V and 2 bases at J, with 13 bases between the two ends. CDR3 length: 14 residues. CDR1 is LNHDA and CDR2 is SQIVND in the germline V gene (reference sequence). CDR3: CASGPRAGANVLTF. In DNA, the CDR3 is TGTGCCTCGGGCCCCAGGGCTGGGGCCAACGTCCTGACTTTC. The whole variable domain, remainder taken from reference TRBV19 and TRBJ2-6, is DGGITQSPKYLFRKEGQNVTLSCEQNLNHDAMYWYRQDPGQGLRLIYYSQIVNDFQKGDIAEGYSVSREKKESFPLTVTSAQKNPTAFYLCASGPRAGANVLTFGAGSRLTVL.

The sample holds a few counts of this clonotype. In DNA form, the CDR3 reads TGCGCCAGCAGCTTGGAACATTCACAAGAGACCCAGTACTTC. Translated: CASSLEHSQETQYF. The chain combines TRBV5-1 with TRBJ2-5; D is unresolved. Trimming shortened V by 0 bases and J by 2 bases, and 8 bases separated the two germline ends. CDR3 length equals 14 residues. Germline CDR1 is SGHRS and CDR2 is YFSETQ.

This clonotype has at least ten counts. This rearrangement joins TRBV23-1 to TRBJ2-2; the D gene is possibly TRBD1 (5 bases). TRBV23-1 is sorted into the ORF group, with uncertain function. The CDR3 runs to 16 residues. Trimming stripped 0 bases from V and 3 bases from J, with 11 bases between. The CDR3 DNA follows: TGCGCCAGCAGTCAATCCCCAGGGCAGTACACCGGGGAGCTGTTTTTT. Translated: CASSQSPGQYTGELFF.

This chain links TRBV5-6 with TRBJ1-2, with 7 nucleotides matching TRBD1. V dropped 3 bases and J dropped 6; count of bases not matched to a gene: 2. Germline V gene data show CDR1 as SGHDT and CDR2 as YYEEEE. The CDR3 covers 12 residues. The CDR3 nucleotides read TGTGCCAGCAGCTACGACAGGGATGGCTACACCTTC. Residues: CASSYDRDGYTF.

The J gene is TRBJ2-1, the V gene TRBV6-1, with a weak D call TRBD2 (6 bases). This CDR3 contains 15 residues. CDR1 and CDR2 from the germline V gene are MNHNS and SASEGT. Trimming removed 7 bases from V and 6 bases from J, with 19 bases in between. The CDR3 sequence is CASTKRGGVLNEQFF. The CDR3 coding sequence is TGTGCCAGCACCAAACGGGGCGGGGTACTCAATGAGCAGTTCTTC.

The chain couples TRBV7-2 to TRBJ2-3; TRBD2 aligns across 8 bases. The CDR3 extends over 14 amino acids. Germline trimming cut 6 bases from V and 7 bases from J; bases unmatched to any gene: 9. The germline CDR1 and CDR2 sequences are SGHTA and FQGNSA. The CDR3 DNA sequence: TGTGCCAGCAGGGCCCCCGGGACTAGGAATACGCAGTATTTT. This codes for CASRAPGTRNTQYF.

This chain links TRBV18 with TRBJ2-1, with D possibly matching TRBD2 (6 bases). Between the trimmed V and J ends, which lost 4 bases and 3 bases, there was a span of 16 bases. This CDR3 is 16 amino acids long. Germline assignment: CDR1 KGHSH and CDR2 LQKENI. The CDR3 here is CASSLRLDKIYNEQFF. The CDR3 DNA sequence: TGTGCCAGCTCACTACGACTAGATAAGATCTACAATGAGCAGTTCTTC.